The rows below give T cell receptor beta chains drawn from one sample of a study of breast tumors, draining lymph nodes, adjacent tissues. TCRdb ran MiXCR on the multiplex PCR reads and lists one entry per CDR3 protein. The sample gives more than 250,000 distinct CDR3 sequences, 30% of which show up once; under 1.2% is in the top ten. The specimen was axillary lymph node tissue. The receptors originated from a female donor with breast cancer. Some clones in this sample may be carry-over from other donors' samples. The CDR3 runs from the conserved cysteine through the conserved F or W. A D gene is named only where the DNA matches it firmly. Clone size appears in some rows only: once, few, many, or a class for an expanded clone.

j_gene: TRBJ2-1
v_gene: TRBV9
d_gene: NA
abundance: many
CDR3aa: CASSGGVGGWNEQFF
CDR3nt: TGTGCCAGCAGCGGAGGGGTGGGCGGCTGGAATGAGCAGTTCTTC

j_gene: TRBJ2-5
v_gene: TRBV19
d_gene: NA
abundance: many
CDR3aa: CASSPSGVRETQYF
CDR3nt: TGTGCCAGTAGTCCTTCAGGGGTCCGGGAGACCCAGTACTTC

j_gene: TRBJ2-1
v_gene: TRBV6-6
d_gene: TRBD2
abundance: few
CDR3aa: CASSHSRKASSGSHEQFF
CDR3nt: TGTGCCAGCAGTCACTCGAGGAAGGCTAGTAGCGGGAGCCATGAGCAGTTCTTC

j_gene: TRBJ1-2
v_gene: TRBV29-1
d_gene: NA
abundance: many
CDR3aa: CSVDLRANYGYTF
CDR3nt: TGCAGCGTTGATCTGAGGGCGAACTATGGCTACACCTTC

j_gene: TRBJ2-3
v_gene: TRBV7-2
d_gene: NA
abundance: many
CDR3aa: CASSQGASSTDTQYF
CDR3nt: TGTGCCAGCAGCCAGGGAGCGTCTAGCACAGATACGCAGTATTTT

j_gene: TRBJ2-1
v_gene: TRBV19
d_gene: TRBD1
abundance: many
CDR3aa: CASRGQVNDEQFF
CDR3nt: TGTGCCAGTAGGGGACAGGTTAACGATGAGCAGTTCTTC

j_gene: TRBJ1-1
v_gene: TRBV11-2
d_gene: NA
abundance: once
CDR3aa: CASSPRGGYTEAFF
CDR3nt: TGTGCCAGCAGCCCGAGGGGAGGGTACACTGAAGCTTTCTTT

j_gene: TRBJ1-4
v_gene: TRBV7-9
d_gene: TRBD1
abundance: many
CDR3aa: CASSANRGGNEKLFF
CDR3nt: TGTGCCAGCAGCGCGAACAGGGGGGGGAATGAAAAACTGTTTTTT

j_gene: TRBJ2-3
v_gene: TRBV5-1
d_gene: TRBD2
abundance: NA
CDR3aa: CASSLGTSGRDTQYF
CDR3nt: TGCGCCAGCAGCTTGGGGACTAGCGGCCGTGATACGCAGTATTTT

j_gene: TRBJ2-1
v_gene: TRBV6-5
d_gene: NA
abundance: NA
CDR3aa: CASSYSAGTLFNEQLF
CDR3nt: TGTGCCAGCAGTTATTCAGCCGGGACTCTCTTCAATGAGCAGCTCTTC

j_gene: TRBJ2-3
v_gene: TRBV7-6
d_gene: TRBD2
abundance: many
CDR3aa: CASSFLAGADTQYF
CDR3nt: TGTGCCAGCAGCTTCTTAGCGGGAGCAGATACGCAGTATTTT

j_gene: TRBJ1-2
v_gene: TRBV20-1
d_gene: NA
abundance: many
CDR3aa: CSARDSASVRTGYTF
CDR3nt: TGCAGTGCTAGAGATTCCGCCAGCGTGCGCACCGGCTACACCTTC

j_gene: TRBJ1-5
v_gene: TRBV24-1
d_gene: NA
abundance: NA
CDR3aa: CATLRGEGQVNQPQHF
CDR3nt: TGTGCCACCCTTAGGGGGGAAGGACAAGTCAATCAGCCCCAGCATTTT

j_gene: TRBJ2-7
v_gene: TRBV19
d_gene: NA
abundance: many
CDR3aa: CASSIGGIGYEQYF
CDR3nt: TGTGCCAGTAGTATAGGGGGGATAGGGTACGAGCAGTACTTC

j_gene: TRBJ1-3
v_gene: TRBV19
d_gene: NA
abundance: few
CDR3aa: CASSIRVAGETSGNTIYF
CDR3nt: TGTGCCAGTAGTATCAGGGTTGCGGGAGAAACCTCTGGAAACACCATATATTTT

j_gene: TRBJ2-5
v_gene: TRBV5-6
d_gene: NA
abundance: many
CDR3aa: CASSFTETQYF
CDR3nt: TGTGCCAGCAGCTTTACGGAGACCCAGTACTTC

j_gene: TRBJ2-1
v_gene: TRBV6-2/TRBV6-3
d_gene: NA
abundance: few
CDR3aa: CASSRGNNEQFF
CDR3nt: TGTGCCAGCAGTCGGGGAAACAATGAGCAGTTCTTC

j_gene: TRBJ1-2
v_gene: TRBV2
d_gene: TRBD1
abundance: many
CDR3aa: CASTGDSYGYTF
CDR3nt: TGTGCCAGCACCGGGGACAGCTATGGCTACACCTTC

j_gene: TRBJ1-6
v_gene: TRBV30
d_gene: NA
abundance: many
CDR3aa: CAWSGSTANSPLHF
CDR3nt: TGTGCCTGGAGTGGATCGACAGCCAATTCACCCCTCCACTTT

j_gene: TRBJ2-3
v_gene: TRBV7-7
d_gene: TRBD2
abundance: NA
CDR3aa: CASSIKVWLAGGTDTQYF
CDR3nt: TGTGCTAGCAGCATTAAGGTCTGGCTAGCGGGAGGGACAGATACGCAGTATTTT

j_gene: TRBJ1-5
v_gene: TRBV24-1
d_gene: NA
abundance: NA
CDR3aa: CATSDPPKTSAQETQHF
CDR3nt: TGTGCCACCAGTGATCCTCCCAAGACTAGCGCCCAAGAGACCCAGCATTTT

j_gene: TRBJ2-1
v_gene: TRBV6-6
d_gene: TRBD2
abundance: many
CDR3aa: CASSKLAGVGNEQFF
CDR3nt: TGTGCCAGCAGTAAACTAGCGGGAGTAGGCAATGAGCAGTTCTTC

j_gene: TRBJ2-1
v_gene: TRBV7-8
d_gene: NA
abundance: many
CDR3aa: CASSLMYNEQFF
CDR3nt: TGTGCCAGCAGCTTAATGTACAATGAGCAGTTCTTC

j_gene: TRBJ2-1
v_gene: TRBV7-9
d_gene: TRBD2
abundance: many
CDR3aa: CASSLSRGGEQFF
CDR3nt: TGTGCCAGCAGCTTAAGCCGGGGGGGTGAGCAGTTCTTC

j_gene: TRBJ2-6
v_gene: TRBV2
d_gene: TRBD2
abundance: NA
CDR3aa: CASSRGLAGGISGANVLTF
CDR3nt: TGTGCCAGCAGTAGAGGACTAGCGGGGGGCATCTCTGGGGCCAACGTCCTGACTTTC

j_gene: TRBJ2-2
v_gene: TRBV24-1
d_gene: TRBD2
abundance: many
CDR3aa: CAIRKSGDTGELFF
CDR3nt: TGTGCCATCCGAAAAAGCGGGGACACCGGGGAGCTGTTTTTT

j_gene: TRBJ2-5
v_gene: TRBV7-2
d_gene: TRBD2
abundance: many
CDR3aa: CASSLARGTETQYF
CDR3nt: TGTGCCAGCAGCTTAGCGCGGGGGACAGAGACCCAGTACTTC

j_gene: TRBJ1-5
v_gene: TRBV20-1
d_gene: NA
abundance: NA
CDR3aa: CSARAGEGYEHF
CDR3nt: TGCAGTGCTAGAGCGGGAGAGGGCTACGAGCATTTT

j_gene: TRBJ2-7
v_gene: TRBV7-9
d_gene: NA
abundance: many
CDR3aa: CASSSITGSEQYF
CDR3nt: TGTGCCAGCAGCTCGATAACTGGGAGCGAGCAGTACTTC

j_gene: TRBJ2-7
v_gene: TRBV7-9
d_gene: NA
abundance: many
CDR3aa: CASSPRQPSGEQYF
CDR3nt: TGTGCCAGCAGCCCTCGTCAGCCTTCCGGCGAGCAGTACTTC

j_gene: TRBJ2-1
v_gene: TRBV2
d_gene: NA
abundance: many
CDR3aa: CASRQPNLDRGLALTHYNEQFF
CDR3nt: TGTGCCAGCAGGCAACCAAACCTGGACAGGGGACTAGCCTTAACTCACTACAATGAGCAGTTCTTC

j_gene: TRBJ2-5
v_gene: TRBV24-1
d_gene: TRBD2
abundance: NA
CDR3aa: CATSDSGGLAGLQETQYF
CDR3nt: TGTGCCACCAGTGATTCCGGGGGACTAGCGGGACTCCAAGAGACCCAGTACTTC

j_gene: TRBJ2-7
v_gene: TRBV6-5
d_gene: NA
abundance: many
CDR3aa: CASSARSGYEQYF
CDR3nt: TGTGCCAGCAGCGCCCGGAGTGGGTACGAGCAGTACTTC

j_gene: TRBJ1-3
v_gene: TRBV3-1
d_gene: TRBD1
abundance: NA
CDR3aa: CASSQMDRQATIYF
CDR3nt: TGTGCCAGCAGCCAAATGGACAGGCAGGCCACCATATATTTT

j_gene: TRBJ2-3
v_gene: TRBV6-1
d_gene: NA
abundance: NA
CDR3aa: CASSLSSFTDTQYF
CDR3nt: TGTGCCAGCAGCCTATCTAGCTTCACAGATACGCAGTATTTT

j_gene: TRBJ2-7
v_gene: TRBV11-3
d_gene: TRBD1
abundance: many
CDR3aa: CASSLLRDRSSYEQYF
CDR3nt: TGTGCCAGCAGCTTACTCCGGGACAGGAGCTCCTACGAGCAGTACTTC

j_gene: TRBJ1-2
v_gene: TRBV9
d_gene: NA
abundance: NA
CDR3aa: CASSVRGDGYTF
CDR3nt: TGTGCCAGCAGCGTCCGGGGGGACGGCTACACCTTC

j_gene: TRBJ2-3
v_gene: TRBV7-2
d_gene: TRBD2
abundance: NA
CDR3aa: CASSFREGLSEQYF
CDR3nt: TGTGCCAGCAGCTTCCGGGAGGGCCTTAGTGAGCAGTATTTT

j_gene: TRBJ2-2
v_gene: TRBV10-3
d_gene: TRBD2
abundance: many
CDR3aa: CAISESLAGNTGELFF
CDR3nt: TGTGCCATCAGTGAGTCGCTAGCGGGAAACACCGGGGAGCTGTTTTTT